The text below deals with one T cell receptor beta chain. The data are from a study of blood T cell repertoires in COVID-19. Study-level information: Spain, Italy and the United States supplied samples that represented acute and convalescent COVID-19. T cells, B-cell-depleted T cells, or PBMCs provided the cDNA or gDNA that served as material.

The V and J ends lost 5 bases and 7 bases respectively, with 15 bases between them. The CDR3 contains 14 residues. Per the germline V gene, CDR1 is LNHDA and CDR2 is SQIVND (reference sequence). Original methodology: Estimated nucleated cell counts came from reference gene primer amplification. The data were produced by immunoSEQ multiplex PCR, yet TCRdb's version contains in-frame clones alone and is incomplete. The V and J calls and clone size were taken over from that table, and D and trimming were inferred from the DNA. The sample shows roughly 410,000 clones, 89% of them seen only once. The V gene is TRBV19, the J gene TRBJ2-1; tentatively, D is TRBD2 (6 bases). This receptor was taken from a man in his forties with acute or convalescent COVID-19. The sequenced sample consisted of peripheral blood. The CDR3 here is CASSPRGRGNEQFF. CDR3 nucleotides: TGTGCCAGTAGTCCCCGCGGACGGGGGAATGAGCAGTTCTTC.